Only one count was recorded for the clone carrying this T cell receptor (beta chain). The repertoire was sequenced with immunoSEQ multiplex PCR; TCRdb's copy has only in-frame clones and lacks some. Among almost 9,500 clones listed, 27% were seen once. Treatment reported: randomized to nivolumab then ipilimumab (arm A) or the reverse (arm B). This sample was included in a study of sequential checkpoint blockade in melanoma. The CDR3 sequence is 14 residues long. Between the trimmed V and J ends, which lost 7 bases and 2 bases, there was a span of 12 bases. The germline gives CDR1 MDHEN, CDR2 SYDVKM. This sample comprised tumor tissue (inferred from file names), obtained from a patient given nivolumab and ipilimumab in sequence. This TCR was recovered from a human donor with melanoma. The rearrangement joins TRBV28 to TRBJ1-5; D not resolved. Written as DNA, the CDR3 is TGTGCCAGCACCCGCGGTGATGGCAATCAGCCCCAGCATTTT. Its translation is CASTRGDGNQPQHF.